This is a list of T cell receptor beta chains from one sample in a study of patients and donors after allogeneic stem cell transplantation. TCRdb reprocessed the RT-PCR reads via MiXCR and lists one record per CDR3 protein. The sample includes a few hundred thousand distinct CDR3 sequences, around two fifths of them seen just once. Material: blood, either unsorted or a sorted T cell fraction (not recorded which). The receptors come from a human donor who was either an allogeneic HSCT recipient or a stem cell or donor lymphocyte infusion donor (not recorded which). It is not recorded whose cells these are; they may come from a transplant donor. Both conserved end residues are part of each CDR3. A D gene is named only where the DNA matches it firmly. Expanded clones are given a class, and other clones once, few, many or no size at all.

D: .
J: TRBJ2-2
V: TRBV7-2
size: .
length: 18
CDR3: CASSFVPRGHGGTGELFF
DNA: TGTGCCAGCAGCTTTGTCCCGCGGGGGCATGGTGGCACCGGGGAGCTGTTTTTT

D: TRBD1
J: TRBJ2-7
V: TRBV10-1
size: .
length: 12
CDR3: CARDRSGYEQYF
DNA: TGCGCCAGGGACAGGTCGGGCTACGAGCAGTACTTC

D: .
J: TRBJ1-1
V: TRBV4-1
size: few
length: 14
CDR3: CASSQVAQNTEAFF
DNA: TGCGCCAGCAGCCAAGTTGCCCAGAACACTGAAGCTTTCTTT

D: TRBD2
J: TRBJ2-1
V: TRBV4-1
size: .
length: 14
CDR3: CASRRLAIGGEQFF
DNA: TGCGCCAGCAGGAGACTAGCGATAGGCGGTGAGCAGTTCTTC

D: TRBD1
J: TRBJ1-4
V: TRBV6-5
size: few
length: 14
CDR3: CASSYAGGSEKLFF
DNA: TGTGCCAGCAGTTACGCAGGGGGAAGTGAAAAACTGTTTTTT

D: TRBD1
J: TRBJ2-1
V: TRBV9
size: .
length: 15
CDR3: CASSETGYLGIEQFF
DNA: TGTGCCAGCAGCGAGACAGGGTACCTAGGGATTGAGCAGTTCTTC

D: .
J: TRBJ1-6
V: TRBV2
size: .
length: 14
CDR3: CASGRTARDSPLHF
DNA: TGTGCCAGCGGCAGGACAGCGAGGGATTCACCCCTCCACTTT

D: TRBD1
J: TRBJ2-2
V: TRBV11-3
size: .
length: 15
CDR3: CASSTGGRSTGELFF
DNA: TGTGCCAGCAGCACAGGGGGTCGATCCACCGGGGAGCTGTTTTTT

D: .
J: TRBJ2-6
V: TRBV5-1
size: .
length: 15
CDR3: CASSLSVSGANVLTF
DNA: TGCGCCAGCAGCTTGTCGGTTTCTGGGGCCAACGTCCTGACTTTC

D: .
J: TRBJ1-5
V: TRBV18
size: few
length: 13
CDR3: CASSRGGDQPQHF
DNA: TGTGCCAGCTCACGAGGGGGTGATCAGCCCCAGCATTTT

D: .
J: TRBJ2-1
V: TRBV5-6
size: once
length: 14
CDR3: CASSSPSSYNEQFF
DNA: TGTGCCAGCAGCTCGCCGAGCTCCTACAATGAGCAGTTCTTC

D: TRBD2
J: TRBJ2-7
V: TRBV4-3
size: few
length: 14
CDR3: CASSQDGTSYEQYF
DNA: TGCGCCAGCAGCCAAGATGGGACTAGCTACGAGCAGTACTTC

D: .
J: TRBJ1-5
V: TRBV6-5
size: .
length: 16
CDR3: CASSYSWRLLNQPQHF
DNA: TGTGCCAGCAGTTACTCTTGGCGGTTACTAAATCAGCCCCAGCATTTT

D: .
J: TRBJ1-2
V: TRBV7-8
size: .
length: 13
CDR3: CASSLDSVYGYTF
DNA: TGTGCCAGCAGCTTAGACTCTGTGTATGGCTACACCTTC

D: .
J: TRBJ2-1
V: TRBV28
size: .
length: 16
CDR3: CASSPTLGGVYNEQFF
DNA: TGTGCCAGCAGTCCGACCTTAGGGGGTGTCTACAATGAGCAGTTCTTC

D: .
J: TRBJ2-1
V: TRBV6-2/TRBV6-3
size: once
length: 11
CDR3: CASSWRSEQFF
DNA: TGTGCCAGCAGTTGGAGAAGCGAGCAGTTCTTC

D: .
J: TRBJ2-1
V: TRBV7-9
size: few
length: 13
CDR3: CASSPPLANEQFF
DNA: TGTGCCAGCAGCCCGCCCCTAGCAAATGAGCAGTTCTTC

D: .
J: TRBJ2-1
V: TRBV30
size: .
length: 16
CDR3: CAWSVLEVGFYNEQFF
DNA: TGTGCCTGGAGTGTATTAGAAGTGGGGTTCTACAATGAGCAGTTCTTC

D: TRBD1
J: TRBJ2-5
V: TRBV11-2
size: once
length: 16
CDR3: CASSSTGGLLRETQYF
DNA: TGTGCCAGCAGCTCTACAGGGGGCCTGCTTCGAGAGACCCAGTACTTC

D: TRBD1
J: TRBJ1-1
V: TRBV7-2
size: .
length: 16
CDR3: CASSQTGQSRSTEAFF
DNA: TGTGCCAGCAGCCAAACGGGACAGTCCCGATCCACTGAAGCTTTCTTT

D: .
J: TRBJ2-3
V: TRBV7-9
size: few
length: 18
CDR3: CASSLDPAGTVSTDTQYF
DNA: TGTGCCAGCAGCTTAGACCCCGCGGGGACAGTCAGCACGGATACGCAGTATTTT

D: TRBD1
J: TRBJ1-3
V: TRBV5-6
size: .
length: 14
CDR3: CASSSTGTGNTIYF
DNA: TGTGCCAGCAGCTCGACAGGGACTGGAAACACCATATATTTT

D: TRBD1
J: TRBJ1-5
V: TRBV2
size: few
length: 16
CDR3: CASSRDSGSWNQPQHF
DNA: TGTGCCAGCAGTCGGGACAGCGGTTCTTGGAATCAGCCCCAGCATTTT

D: TRBD1
J: TRBJ1-2
V: TRBV20-1
size: .
length: 22
CDR3: CSARDVPQSRDRVPSANYGYTF
DNA: TGCAGTGCTAGAGATGTCCCCCAGTCCCGGGACAGGGTTCCATCGGCTAACTATGGCTACACCTTC

D: .
J: TRBJ1-6
V: TRBV5-6
size: many
length: 15
CDR3: CASSLWTGLNSPLHF
DNA: TGTGCCAGCAGCTTGTGGACGGGGTTAAATTCACCCCTCCACTTT

D: .
J: TRBJ1-5
V: TRBV7-9
size: few
length: 13
CDR3: CASTLGGDQPQHF
DNA: TGTGCCAGCACCCTAGGGGGAGATCAGCCCCAGCATTTT

D: TRBD1
J: TRBJ1-2
V: TRBV6-1
size: .
length: 15
CDR3: CASSEQTGSNYGYTF
DNA: TGTGCCAGCAGTGAACAGACAGGGTCTAACTATGGCTACACCTTC